The 29 T cell receptor beta chains presented below share a single source sample, sequenced in a study of blood T cells in healthy people across ages. Next came a second PCR, run for about 7 to 12 cycles, which used a sample-barcoded 5' primer along with a J-beta primer mix. TCRdb used MiXCR to reprocess the 5' RACE reads, holding one entry per CDR3 protein. Counted here are about a million distinct CDR3 sequences, around 48% occurring once; the ten biggest clones make up 13%. The source material was blood. These receptors came from a man under 40 in good health.

The chain combines TRBV20-1 with TRBJ1-1; 9 bases align to TRBD1. V dropped 1 base and J dropped 4; count of bases not matched to a gene: 4. Germline V lookup: CDR1 DFQATT, CDR2 SNEGSKA (reference sequence). This CDR3 is built from 14 residues. This chain's CDR3 is CSARAGTGFTEAFF. The CDR3 DNA reads TGCAGTGCTAGAGCCGGGACAGGGTTCACTGAAGCTTTCTTT.

Notes on this clonotype: A much larger clonotype is one base distant, so this may be a read error. The chain has TRBV29-1 and TRBJ2-3; maybe TRBD2 (6 bases). This CDR3 has 12 residues. CDR1 SQVTM and CDR2 ANQGSEA come from the germline V gene. V was shortened by 3 bases and J by 5 bases, with 9 bases between the two germline ends. The CDR3 DNA is TGCAGCGTTGATCCGGGGGTAGATACGCAGTATTTT. It codes for CSVDPGVDTQYF.

This chain links TRBV18 with TRBJ1-3; 8 positions match TRBD1. The CDR3 length is 18 residues. CDR1 and CDR2 from the germline V gene are KGHSH and LQKENI. The J segment lost 2 bases and the V segment lost 3 bases, leaving 12 bases of the junction unmatched. The CDR3 loop reads CASSPRGSDRVTGNTIYF. For the CDR3, the DNA is TGTGCCAGCTCACCTCGTGGTTCGGACAGGGTAACTGGAAACACCATATATTTT. Full variable domain (rest looked up from reference TRBV18 and TRBJ1-3): NAGVMQNPRHLVRRRGQEARLRCSPMKGHSHVYWYRQLPEEGLKFMVYLQKENIIDESGMPKERFSAEFPKEGPSILRIQQVVRGDSAAYFCASSPRGSDRVTGNTIYFGEGSWLTVV.

The chain employs TRBV5-1 and TRBJ2-1, with 9 nucleotides matching TRBD2. J lost 6 bases, V lost 2 bases, and 3 bases had no gene match. The CDR3 spans 14 residues. CDR1 and CDR2 (germline): SGHRS, YFSETQ. The CDR3 DNA reads as TGCGCCAGCAGCTTCGGAGCGGGGGGCAATGAGCAGTTCTTC. Translating gives CASSFGAGGNEQFF.

CDR3 in amino acids: CASSSYSQGYEQYF. The CDR3 coding sequence is TGTGCCAGCAGTTCATACTCACAGGGGTACGAGCAGTACTTC. The V gene is TRBV28, the J gene TRBJ2-7; the match to TRBD1 covers 7 bases. The germline V gene encodes CDR1 MDHEN and CDR2 SYDVKM. J was trimmed by 4 bases and V by 4 bases; bases with no gene match: 7. The CDR3 is 14 amino acids.

The genes are TRBV4-2 and TRBJ2-6, with D maybe TRBD2 (6 bases). The V end lost 4 bases, the J end lost 0 bases, and 7 bases lay between the germline ends. Looked up from germline, CDR1 is LGHNA and CDR2 is YNFKEQ. CDR3 length: 15 residues. In DNA form, the CDR3 reads TGTGCCAGCAGCCCGGACTACTCTGGGGCCAACGTCCTGACTTTC. Protein: CASSPDYSGANVLTF.

In its sample, this clonotype was seen once. The chain links TRBV2 to TRBJ1-1; D unclear. V lost 7 bases to trimming and J lost 1 base, with 10 bases between them. The CDR3 contains 13 residues. CDR1 and CDR2 (germline): SNHLY, FYNNEI. DNA of the CDR3: TGTGCCAGCACCACCGAAGGGAACACTGAAGCTTTCTTT. Residues: CASTTEGNTEAFF.

The chain combines TRBV27 with TRBJ2-7, with TRBD1 identical over 7 bases. The CDR3 runs 13 residues. With V trimmed by 7 bases and J by 3 bases, 6 bases remained unmatched. CDR1 and CDR2 (germline): MNHEY, SMNVEV (reference sequence). This chain's CDR3 is CASTGQENYEQYF. The CDR3 nucleotides read TGTGCCAGCACCGGACAGGAGAACTACGAGCAGTACTTC.

This chain links TRBV11-1 with TRBJ2-3; tentatively, D is TRBD1 or TRBD2 (5 bases each). Germline values: CDR1 SGHAT, CDR2 FQDESV (reference sequence). Trimming took off 6 bases at V and 4 bases at J, with 23 bases between the two ends. The CDR3 sequence is 17 residues long. Here the CDR3 DNA reads TGTGCCAGCAGGCCTCTCCGGGACGATGGGTTTGCAGATACGCAGTATTTT. Protein sequence: CASRPLRDDGFADTQYF.

The table lists this clonotype with a few counts. The chain combines TRBV24-1 with TRBJ2-1; 10 nucleotides match TRBD2. Per germline, CDR1 KGHDR and CDR2 SFDVKD. The ends lost 5 bases at V and 5 bases at J; junction bases unmatched: 5. The CDR3 consists of 15 residues. CDR3 protein: CATSAAGGPNNEQFF. CDR3 DNA: TGTGCCACCAGTGCAGCGGGGGGGCCTAACAATGAGCAGTTCTTC.

This clonotype was seen a single time. This chain connects TRBV11-2 to TRBJ2-1, with 7 bases lining up with TRBD2. This CDR3 has 15 residues. The junction had 9 bases not matched to a gene; V was cut back by 3 bases and J by 7 bases. Germline V lookup: CDR1 SGHAT, CDR2 FQNNGV. CDR3 in DNA: TGTGCCAGCAGCTTTGATCTAGCGGCTGTAAATGAGCAGTTCTTC. Protein: CASSFDLAAVNEQFF.

V gene TRBV6-2 or TRBV6-3 combines with J gene TRBJ2-1, with 13 bases lining up with TRBD2. There are 16 residues in the CDR3. From germline, CDR1 is MNHEY and CDR2 SVGEGT. Trimming took 6 bases from V and 2 from J; bases not matched to a gene: 4. For the CDR3, the DNA is TGTGCCAGCAGCCGACTAGCGGGGGGTCCCTACAATGAGCAGTTCTTC. Encoded protein: CASSRLAGGPYNEQFF.

J is TRBJ2-3 and V is TRBV24-1; no clear D. In germline, CDR1 is KGHDR, CDR2 SFDVKD. V was cut by 0 bases and J by 6 bases, with 12 bases left in between. The CDR3 has 15 residues. In nucleotides, the CDR3 is TGTGCCACCAGTGATTTGACAGCCCAATCGGATACGCAGTATTTT. Translated: CATSDLTAQSDTQYF.

This rearrangement joins TRBV2 to TRBJ1-4; 9 positions agree with TRBD1. Germline loops: CDR1 SNHLY, CDR2 FYNNEI. There are 14 residues in the CDR3. V shed 6 bases, J shed 8 bases, and the junction held 7 bases outside the gene matches. CDR3 region: CASRRQGGMEKLFF. In DNA form, the CDR3 reads TGTGCCAGCAGAAGACAGGGGGGTATGGAAAAACTGTTTTTT.

J is TRBJ2-5 and V is TRBV6-2 or TRBV6-3; D ambiguous. The CDR3 runs 8 residues. V lost 8 bases and J lost 7, with 2 bases in between. CDR1 and CDR2 from the germline V gene are MNHEY and SVGEGT. The CDR3 region has the DNA TGTGCCAGCGGGACCCAGTACTTC. It is translated as CASGTQYF.

The chain couples TRBV5-1 to TRBJ2-1; the D gene is possibly TRBD1 (5 bases). Germline V lookup: CDR1 SGHRS, CDR2 YFSETQ. The CDR3 runs 12 residues. Trimming shortened V by 4 bases and J by 9 bases, and 11 bases separated the two germline ends. The CDR3 is CASSIRGVEQFF. CDR3 DNA sequence: TGCGCCAGCAGCATTAGGGGTGTTGAGCAGTTCTTC.

The genes are TRBV4-3 and TRBJ2-3; 7 bases line up with TRBD2. The V gene's germline CDR1 is LGHNA and CDR2 YSLEER. CDR3 length: 16 amino acids. Trimming at V came to 0 bases and at J to 9 bases, leaving 12 bases not matched to a gene. The CDR3 sequence is CASSQDPFQGGRTQYF. The CDR3 DNA reads TGCGCCAGCAGCCAAGATCCTTTTCAGGGAGGGCGAACGCAGTATTTT.

This clonotype was counted only a few times. The genes are TRBV3-1 and TRBJ2-3; D possibly corresponds to TRBD2 (5 bases). The CDR3 contains 16 residues. Trimming removed 1 base at V and 4 bases at J, with 15 bases between. The germline V gene encodes CDR1 LGHDT and CDR2 YNNKEL (reference sequence). CDR3 residues: CASSQGQEVFPDTQYF. The DNA for the CDR3 is TGTGCCAGCAGCCAAGGGCAGGAGGTCTTCCCAGATACGCAGTATTTT.

A few counts support this clonotype. V and J are TRBV4-2 and TRBJ1-1; unclear D gene. The CDR3 sequence is 14 residues long. Germline V gives CDR1 LGHNA, CDR2 YNFKEQ. Trimming pared 7 bases from V and 1 base from J, leaving 13 bases between. The chain's CDR3 is CASNAEQPNTEAFF. CDR3 DNA sequence: TGTGCCAGCAACGCCGAACAACCGAACACTGAAGCTTTCTTT.

The rearrangement links TRBV19 to TRBJ2-7; TRBD1 agrees at 10 bases. This CDR3 contains 14 residues. Germline loops: CDR1 LNHDA, CDR2 SQIVND (reference sequence). J lost 6 bases, V lost 6 bases, and 8 bases had no gene match. CDR3 DNA: TGTGCCAGTAGGGACCGGGACAGGGGTTTCGAGCAGTACTTC. Its protein is CASRDRDRGFEQYF.

About this clonotype itself: Mismatch with germline at one junction end may stem from a read error. This chain connects TRBV5-1 to TRBJ2-5, with D maybe TRBD2 (6 bases). The assigned J gene may be wrong: the sequence end matches TRBJ2-7 better. CDR3 length equals 14 residues. CDR1 is SGHRS, CDR2 YFSETQ, per germline. The CDR3 is CGSSLRKGTYEQYF. In DNA, the CDR3 is TGCGGCAGCAGCCTAAGGAAGGGGACTTACGAGCAGTACTTC.

The chain is built from TRBV4-2 and TRBJ2-4, with 7 bases fitting TRBD1. CDR1 is LGHNA and CDR2 is YNFKEQ in the germline V gene. Trimming cost V 0 bases and J 4 bases; bases outside gene matches: 6. The CDR3 spans 16 residues. The CDR3, as DNA: TGTGCCAGCAGCCAAGATGCGCTGGGACAGAAAAACATTCAGTACTTC. Translating gives CASSQDALGQKNIQYF.

V usage is TRBV7-9 and J usage is TRBJ1-2; unclear D gene. The CDR3 consists of 15 residues. CDR1 is SEHNR, CDR2 FQNEAQ, per germline (reference sequence). Trimming removed 6 bases from V and 4 bases from J, with 18 bases in between. In DNA, the CDR3 is TGTGCCAGCAGACCCGATGGGTTACCCGTCTATGGCTACACCTTC. Protein product: CASRPDGLPVYGYTF. Variable domain in full (rest from reference TRBV7-9 and TRBJ1-2): DTGVSQNPRHKITKRGQNVTFRCDPISEHNRLYWYRQTLGQGPEFLTYFQNEAQLEKSRLLSDRFSAERPKGSFSTLEIQRTEQGDSAMYLCASRPDGLPVYGYTFGSGTRLTVV.

This rearrangement joins TRBV3-1 to TRBJ1-6, with D possibly matching TRBD1 (6 bases). CDR3 length: 14 residues. In germline, CDR1 is LGHDT, CDR2 YNNKEL (reference sequence). V was shortened by 4 bases and J by 10 bases, with 14 bases between the two germline ends. For the CDR3, the DNA is TGTGCCAGCAGCCCCCACTCAGGGGAGTCACCCCTCCACTTT. This translates into CASSPHSGESPLHF.

In DNA form, the CDR3 reads TGTGCCAGCAGCTTAGCACAGGTCAGCTCTGGAAACACCATATATTTT. It codes for CASSLAQVSSGNTIYF. The V gene is TRBV7-2, the J gene TRBJ1-3; D perhaps matches TRBD1 (5 bases). CDR1 SGHTA and CDR2 FQGNSA come from the germline V gene. The V end lost 0 bases, the J end lost 0 bases, and 9 bases lay between the germline ends. The CDR3 consists of 16 residues.

The rearrangement links TRBV5-1 to TRBJ1-2; weak D call: TRBD1 (5 bases). In germline, CDR1 is SGHRS, CDR2 YFSETQ. This CDR3 has 13 amino acids. V lost 0 bases to trimming and J lost 8 bases, with 11 bases between them. Here the CDR3 DNA reads TGCGCCAGCAGCTTGGCCTTAGGGGAGGGCTACACCTTC. It is translated as CASSLALGEGYTF.

The rearrangement uses TRBV27 and TRBJ2-7; D tentatively reads TRBD1 or TRBD2 (6 bases each). The CDR3 is made up of 15 amino acids. In germline, CDR1 is MNHEY, CDR2 SMNVEV (reference sequence). Trimming pared 5 bases from V and 2 bases from J, leaving 16 bases between. This chain's CDR3 is CASSARGGLPYEQYF. The DNA of the CDR3 is TGTGCCAGCAGTGCGAGAGGGGGGTTACCCTACGAGCAGTACTTC.

The V call is TRBV5-1, the J call TRBJ1-1, with 8 bases aligning to TRBD1. The CDR3 is 14 amino acids. CDR1 is SGHRS and CDR2 is YFSETQ in the germline V gene. Trimming at V came to 0 bases and at J to 7 bases, leaving 5 bases not matched to a gene. The CDR3 reads CASSLAGGQVEAFF. The CDR3 DNA follows: TGCGCCAGCAGCTTGGCCGGGGGACAGGTTGAAGCTTTCTTT.

The chain carries TRBV20-1 and TRBJ2-4; D is perhaps TRBD1 (5 bases). Germline CDR1 DFQATT, CDR2 SNEGSKA (reference sequence). The ends were cut back, 2 bases at V and 6 bases at J, with 14 bases in the middle. This CDR3 spans 14 amino acids. CDR3 bases: TGCAGTGCTAGACGGTCAGGGTTGAGAAACATTCAGTACTTC. This codes for CSARRSGLRNIQYF.